A single sample is the source of the 31 T cell receptor beta chains below, sequenced in a study of control samples from healthy donors and cancer patients. Measured with immunoSEQ multiplex PCR; TCRdb has only the in-frame clones, and not every one. This table holds about 190,000 clones, about 90% found once. Source material: blood. All receptors derive from a man younger than 40 in good health.

J is TRBJ2-7 and V is TRBV27; the D gene is possibly TRBD2 (5 bases). Deletions cut 4 bases from V and 3 bases from J, with 13 bases between. The germline V gene has CDR1 MNHEY and CDR2 SMNVEV (reference sequence). The CDR3 loop spans 14 amino acids. The CDR3 coding sequence is TGTGCCAGCAGTTGGAGGCAGCCGGGCTACGAGCAGTACTTC. As protein: CASSWRQPGYEQYF.

A single count supports this clone. The chain carries TRBV7-7 and TRBJ1-2; 7 bases align to TRBD1. The CDR3 covers 14 residues. Germline CDR1 reads SSHAT; CDR2 reads FNYEAQ (reference sequence). With 4 bases clipped from V and 6 bases from J, the junction kept 8 bases outside the gene matches. CDR3 in amino acids: CASSSFDREDGYTF. DNA for the CDR3: TGTGCCAGCAGCTCATTCGACAGGGAGGATGGCTACACCTTC.

This sequence joins TRBV10-1 and TRBJ2-7; 7 bases agree with TRBD1. The V gene's germline CDR1 is WNHNN and CDR2 SYGVQD (reference sequence). This CDR3 is built from 12 residues. J was trimmed by 6 bases and V by 4 bases; bases with no gene match: 3. The CDR3 sequence: CASSGSGGEQYF. The CDR3 coding sequence is TGCGCCAGCAGTGGCTCAGGGGGCGAGCAGTACTTC.

V is TRBV5-1 and J is TRBJ1-1; 7 bases align to TRBD1. The V segment lost 4 bases and the J segment 5 bases; nucleotides outside the gene matches: 14. The CDR3 has 16 residues. From germline, CDR1 is SGHRS and CDR2 YFSETQ. DNA for the CDR3: TGCGCCAGCAGCCCCCGGTACCAGACAGGGTGGACTGAAGCTTTCTTT. Its protein is CASSPRYQTGWTEAFF.

V and J are TRBV27 and TRBJ2-4; D possibly matches TRBD1 or TRBD2 (5 bases each). Germline V gene sequence: CDR1 MNHEY, CDR2 SMNVEV (reference sequence). The CDR3 is made up of 14 amino acids. Trimming left V 4 bases short and J 4 bases short, with 11 bases between. The CDR3: CASSSSGTKNIQYF. CDR3 DNA sequence: TGTGCCAGCAGTTCATCCGGGACGAAAAACATTCAGTACTTC.

This chain uses TRBV2 with TRBJ2-1; D uncertain. V lost 4 bases and J 10 bases, leaving 8 bases between the germline ends. Germline CDR1 is SNHLY and CDR2 is FYNNEI. The CDR3 has 11 residues. CDR3 amino acids: CASSVKVEQFF. Here the CDR3 DNA reads TGTGCCAGCAGTGTCAAGGTGGAGCAGTTCTTC. Drawing the rest from reference TRBV2 and TRBJ2-1, the complete variable domain is EPEVTQTPSHQVTQMGQEVILRCVPISNHLYFYWYRQILGQKVEFLVSFYNNEISEKSEIFDDQFSVERPDGSNFTLKIRSTKLEDSAMYFCASSVKVEQFFGPGTRLTVL.

This chain joins TRBV24-1 and TRBJ1-5; tentatively, D is TRBD1 (5 bases). Germline V CDR1 and CDR2: KGHDR, SFDVKD. This CDR3 has 14 residues. The ends were cut back, 3 bases at V and 7 bases at J, with 12 bases in the middle. The CDR3 DNA reads as TGTGCCACCAGTGATCCCTCAGGGAAACAGCCCCAGCATTTT. This translates into CATSDPSGKQPQHF.

In DNA form, the CDR3 reads TGTGCCTGGGATTCTAGGGGGCGGGGGCAAGAGACCCAGTACTTC. Its translation is CAWDSRGRGQETQYF. The chain links TRBV30 to TRBJ2-5; D is tentatively TRBD1 or TRBD2 (7 bases each). The CDR3 is 15 residues long. Trimming cost V 5 bases and J 2 bases, with 18 bases left between them. The germline gives CDR1 GTSNPN, CDR2 SVGIG (reference sequence).

The chain combines TRBV3-1 (or the pseudogene TRBV3-2) with TRBJ1-1; 7 positions match TRBD1. From germline, CDR1 is LGHDT and CDR2 YNNKEL (reference sequence). V shed 8 bases, J shed 4 bases, and the junction held 4 bases outside the gene matches. The CDR3 is made up of 12 amino acids. Here the CDR3 reads CASGDRATEAFF. CDR3 coding DNA: TGTGCCAGCGGAGACAGGGCCACTGAAGCTTTCTTT.

The chain has TRBV25-1 and TRBJ2-7; D is perhaps TRBD2 (6 bases). CDR3 size: 15 residues. V gave up 0 bases and J gave up 0 bases, with 9 bases separating them. Germline V CDR1 and CDR2: MGHDK, SYGVNS. The DNA of the CDR3 is TGTGCCAGCAGTGAATATACCGGGGGCTCCTACGAGCAGTACTTC. This sequence encodes CASSEYTGGSYEQYF.

The V call is TRBV7-5, the J call TRBJ2-7; TRBD1 was called by the table and not checked on the DNA. TRBV7-5 is deemed a pseudogene. CDR3 length: 15 residues. As DNA, the CDR3 is TGTGCCAGAAGCGGAACCGAGGGACAGGCCTACGAGCAGTACTTC. Translating gives CARSGTEGQAYEQYF.

The chain is built from TRBV15 and TRBJ1-3; D is unresolved. CDR1 LNHNV and CDR2 YYDKDF come from the germline V gene (reference sequence). The CDR3 loop spans 15 amino acids. The V gene lost 0 bases and the J gene lost 8 bases, with 14 bases spanning the gap. CDR3 protein: CATSREISSSDTIYF. The DNA for the CDR3 is TGTGCCACCAGCAGAGAAATCTCTTCCTCGGACACCATATATTTT.

The V gene is TRBV15, the J gene TRBJ2-2, with 11 bases identical to TRBD1. The trim removed 2 bases at V and 5 bases at J, leaving 4 bases unmatched. The germline CDR1 and CDR2 sequences are LNHNV and YYDKDF (reference sequence). This CDR3 comprises 16 residues. The CDR3 region is CATSRLGQGATGELFF. CDR3 DNA: TGTGCCACCAGCAGACTCGGACAGGGGGCGACCGGGGAGCTGTTTTTT.

This clone was observed once. The chain has TRBV4-1 and TRBJ2-5; D is uncertain. This CDR3 is 16 amino acids long. Trimming shortened V by 1 base and J by 1 base, and 13 bases separated the two germline ends. Germline CDR1 MGHRA, CDR2 YSYEKL. The CDR3 loop reads CASSQVPDGSQETQYF. The CDR3 nucleotides read TGCGCCAGCAGCCAAGTCCCCGACGGATCCCAAGAGACCCAGTACTTC.

This rearrangement joins TRBV19 to TRBJ2-3; D gene ambiguous. V lost 7 bases to trimming and J lost 0 bases, with 17 bases between them. Germline CDR1 is LNHDA and CDR2 is SQIVND (reference sequence). CDR3 size: 16 residues. CDR3 sequence (DNA): TGTGCCAGTATCCCTTCCTTCAGCCGGAGCACAGATACGCAGTATTTT. This translates into CASIPSFSRSTDTQYF.

The chain combines TRBV3-1 (or the pseudogene TRBV3-2) with TRBJ1-5, with a weak D call TRBD1 (5 bases). This CDR3 contains 14 residues. Germline-derived CDR1 and CDR2 are LGHDT and YNNKEL (reference sequence). Trimming shortened V by 5 bases and J by 7 bases, and 15 bases separated the two germline ends. CDR3 nucleotide sequence: TGTGCCAGCAGCGATACAGGCCTCTCGCAGCCCCAGCATTTT. Translated, it gives CASSDTGLSQPQHF.

J is TRBJ2-7 and V is TRBV19; 12 bases agree with TRBD2. The CDR3 spans 13 residues. The germline V gene has CDR1 LNHDA and CDR2 SQIVND (reference sequence). J was trimmed by 2 bases and V by 8 bases; bases with no gene match: 1. CDR3 residues: CASSSGGAYEQYF. The DNA for the CDR3 is TGTGCCAGTTCTAGCGGGGGGGCCTACGAGCAGTACTTC.

The chain couples TRBV27 to TRBJ1-2; maybe TRBD1 (5 bases). Germline CDR1 reads MNHEY; CDR2 reads SMNVEV (reference sequence). The CDR3 extends over 13 amino acids. V was trimmed by 6 bases and J by 3 bases, leaving 11 bases between them. The CDR3 DNA reads as TGTGCCAGCAGACAACAGGAACACTATGGCTACACCTTC. Translation gives CASRQQEHYGYTF.

This chain uses TRBV4-2 with TRBJ1-6; D is perhaps TRBD1 (6 bases). Trimming shortened V by 6 bases and J by 5 bases, and 11 bases separated the two germline ends. CDR3 length: 14 residues. Germline CDR1 is LGHNA and CDR2 is YNFKEQ. Written as DNA, the CDR3 is TGTGCCAGCAGTTCCGGACAGAATAATTCACCCCTCCACTTT. This gives the protein CASSSGQNNSPLHF.

V is TRBV27 and J is TRBJ2-2, with D uncertain. Trimming removed 4 bases at V and 4 bases at J, with 22 bases between. Germline CDR1 and CDR2: MNHEY and SMNVEV (reference sequence). The CDR3 runs 18 residues. Written as DNA, the CDR3 is TGTGCCAGCAGTTCGCTGCGCAGTACCAGGAGTTCCACCGGGGAGCTGTTTTTT. It yields the protein CASSSLRSTRSSTGELFF.

The V call is TRBV11-2, the J call TRBJ1-5, with no clear D. Germline-derived CDR1 and CDR2 are SGHAT and FQNNGV. Trimming cost V 4 bases and J 6 bases, with 7 bases left between them. The CDR3 runs to 12 residues. This CDR3 is CASSSLPQPQHF. In nucleotides, the CDR3 is TGTGCCAGCAGCTCACTTCCTCAGCCCCAGCATTTT.

DNA of the CDR3: TGTGCCACCAGTGATTGGGGAGCGGGGTCCCACTCTGAGCAGTTCTTC. It is translated as CATSDWGAGSHSEQFF. V gene TRBV24-1 combines with J gene TRBJ2-1; 7 nucleotides agree with TRBD2. The CDR3 runs 16 residues. After removal of 2 bases from V and 9 bases from J, the junction contained 12 bases not matched to a gene. Germline V gene sequence: CDR1 KGHDR, CDR2 SFDVKD.

V gene TRBV9 combines with J gene TRBJ1-5; D unresolved. The germline gives CDR1 SGDLS, CDR2 YYNGEE. The CDR3 runs to 12 residues. V was clipped by 3 bases and J by 2 bases, with 3 bases between them. The CDR3 sequence is CASSGGNQPQHF. Written as DNA, the CDR3 is TGTGCCAGCAGCGGGGGCAATCAGCCCCAGCATTTT.

The chain has TRBV30 and TRBJ2-6; D remains unclear. Germline lookup yields CDR1 GTSNPN and CDR2 SVGIG (reference sequence). CDR3 size: 17 residues. Trimming took off 0 bases at V and 0 bases at J, with 12 bases between the two ends. The CDR3 loop reads CAWSVNRFTSGANVLTF. In DNA form, the CDR3 reads TGTGCCTGGAGTGTAAACCGTTTTACCTCTGGGGCCAACGTCCTGACTTTC.

This sequence joins TRBV9 and TRBJ1-3, with TRBD1 matching over 7 bases. V trimming: 0 bases; J trimming: 4 bases; junction bases outside the gene matches: 7. CDR3 length equals 16 residues. Germline values: CDR1 SGDLS, CDR2 YYNGEE. This chain's CDR3 is CASSVDVGDRGNTIYF. CDR3 bases: TGTGCCAGCAGCGTAGATGTCGGGGACAGAGGAAACACCATATATTTT.

The CDR3 sequence is CASSFTDSGANVLTF. The CDR3 region has the DNA TGTGCCAGCAGTTTCACAGACTCTGGGGCCAACGTCCTGACTTTC. This chain links TRBV27 with TRBJ2-6; D gene ambiguous. The length of the CDR3 is 15 residues. The germline V and J ends were trimmed by 3 bases and 0 bases, with 6 bases remaining between them. Germline V CDR1 and CDR2: MNHEY, SMNVEV (reference sequence).

The V call is TRBV5-1, the J call TRBJ1-1, with D unresolved. This CDR3 has 13 residues. The germline V and J ends were trimmed by 1 base and 5 bases, with 9 bases remaining between them. Germline V gene lookup returns CDR1 SGHRS and CDR2 YFSETQ. For the CDR3, the DNA is TGCGCCAGCAGCTTGTCAGCGATTACTGAAGCTTTCTTT. Translated, it gives CASSLSAITEAFF.

This clone occurred once. The chain links TRBV5-1 to TRBJ1-5, with a tentative D call TRBD1 (6 bases). The germline gives CDR1 SGHRS, CDR2 YFSETQ. The CDR3 covers 14 residues. The V gene lost 4 bases and the J gene lost 7 bases, with 15 bases spanning the gap. The CDR3 region is CASSVDSRGQPQHF. CDR3 nucleotides: TGCGCCAGCAGCGTGGACAGCAGGGGCCAGCCCCAGCATTTT.

The J gene is TRBJ1-2, the V gene TRBV4-2; the D is unclear. The CDR3 runs 14 residues. V lost 1 base to trimming and J lost 6 bases, with 12 bases between them. Germline lookup yields CDR1 LGHNA and CDR2 YNFKEQ. CDR3 amino acids: CASSQASWVDGYTF. The CDR3 DNA reads TGTGCCAGCAGCCAAGCGTCCTGGGTTGATGGCTACACCTTC.

The CDR3 region has the DNA TGTGCCAGCAGCTTTACCGGGACAAGTAATCAGCCCCAGCATTTT. This encodes CASSFTGTSNQPQHF. The chain is built from TRBV7-2 and TRBJ1-5; TRBD1 might be the D (6 bases). The CDR3 runs 15 residues. Between the trimmed V and J ends, which lost 3 bases and 4 bases, there was a span of 13 bases. Germline CDR1 SGHTA, CDR2 FQGNSA.

The genes are TRBV6-6 and TRBJ1-3, with D perhaps matching TRBD1 (5 bases). V lost 2 bases to trimming and J lost 4 bases, with 9 bases between them. Germline-derived CDR1 and CDR2 are MNHNY and SVGAGI (reference sequence). The CDR3 spans 14 residues. In nucleotides, the CDR3 is TGTGCCAGCAGTTACGGACAAAGGGGAAACACCATATATTTT. This encodes CASSYGQRGNTIYF.